Included here is one T cell receptor beta chain sequence, with context. Its antigen target is currently unknown. Base qualities are missing; no much larger clone stands one base away. The entire amount of isolated RNA was reverse transcribed using the High Capacity cDNA Reverse Transcription Kit, so the sequenced TCRB transcripts were expressed ones. For stem cell-like memory T cell samples, survey-depth immunoSEQ sequencing was used, averaging about 1 million total reads per sample. Sorted cells were lysed in RLT buffer, and RNA was extracted using DNase-treated RNeasy Micro or Mini kits according to cell number. To prevent cross-contamination, every cell subset was processed on its own, while patient and healthy donor samples were processed together. TCRB sequences were amplified from cDNA with the immunoSEQ multiplex PCR, producing 87-bp fragments spanning the CDR3 region. The amplicons were sequenced using the Illumina HiSeq platform. The published analysis was carried out like this. PCR bias was computationally corrected using synthetic template baselines, reads within Hamming distance 2 were collapsed, and singletons that could not be merged were discarded. Reads were aligned to IMGT to assign V, D and J genes, CDR3 length, and insertions or deletions at six rearrangement sites. Clonotype counts were normalized to sorted cell number within each subset before computing true diversity and Gini coefficients with the tcR R package. Repertoire sharing was quantified using the overlap coefficient calculated on TCRB nucleotide sequences. Drawn from immuneACCESS, this table holds only the in-frame rearrangements with V and J called that TCRdb kept. Clones are partly lost; checked studies trace under half to an unresolved V gene and leave the rest unexplained. V and J calls plus clone size are reproduced from that table; the DNA served to infer D and trimming. The table for this sample lists approximately 40,000 clones; approximately 48% of them were counted only once. The top ten clonotypes cover 0.2% to 0.3% of the sample.

This sample was taken from a study of beta chain features in type 1 diabetes (dated by TCRdb to 2016 to 2018). Study-level background: No differences in mean age, gender distribution, total cell number or subset yield were found between patients and healthy donors. In the study, TCRB repertoires of sorted circulating CD4+ T cell subsets from recently diagnosed type 1 diabetes patients were compared with those of matched healthy donors. A total of approximately 100,000,000 sorted cells were examined across all samples, and the number of cells per subset was strongly correlated with RNA yield. Regulatory and stem cell-like memory subsets were isolated from only 8 patients and about 8 healthy donors, whereas naive and central memory subsets came from all 28 donors.

Each donor gave one peripheral blood draw, averaging approximately 120 mL, which was collected into heparinised tubes. Naive, central memory, regulatory and stem cell-like memory CD4+ T cells were sorted on a BD FACSAria II using a panel including CD45RO, CCR7, CD25, CD127, CD95 and CD27. A purity above 95% was achieved for all sorted populations. PBMCs were isolated immediately by Lymphoprep density gradient centrifugation and stained directly without culture. Samples were stained and sorted in pairs, with one healthy donor and one patient per experiment, so that batch effects were minimized. What the study reported, not specific to this receptor: Naive, central memory and regulatory TCRB repertoires appeared more similar among patients than among healthy donors. PCR may preferentially amplify shorter templates, but because patient and control samples were amplified and corrected together, any resulting skew would affect both groups equally. Because cDNA was sequenced instead of genomic DNA, activated cells with high expression could be over-represented, although the groups did not differ in activation or CD3 levels. A moderate but significant shortening of TCRB CDR3 length was observed in type 1 diabetes patients in all four CD4+ subsets. HLA sub-analyses involved small numbers of individuals, so any influence of HLA type on TCRB rearrangement remained unresolved. At VDJ recombination sites, type 1 diabetes patients had fewer insertions and more deleted nucleotides, which implies abnormalities in thymic rearrangement.

This TCR derives from a woman aged 25-40 years in good health. Material for sequencing was stem cell memory CD4+ T cells from blood. The meaning of the sample's cell subset or site label: stem cell-like memory CD4+ T cells.

The DNA is TGTGCCAGCAGAGGACAGGGGAAGAACACCGGGGAGCTGTTTTTT. This encodes CASRGQGKNTGELFF. The V and J segments used are TRBV6-5 and TRBJ2-2, with 9 central nucleotides matching TRBD1. CDR1 and CDR2, looked up from the germline V gene, are MNHEY and SVGAGI. V loses 6 bases at its end and J loses 1 base; junction bases beyond the gene matches: 3. The cysteine opens and the phenylalanine closes a CDR3 of 15 amino acids. Of all the DNA, just the CDR3 is kept, 45 bases in frame from base 1.